Given below is one T cell receptor (beta chain) in context. Trimming removed 2 bases from V and 9 bases from J, with 11 bases in between. This CDR3 region has 14 residues. The use of genomic DNA as template underpinned the TCR beta VDJ and CDR3 profiling. TCRdb itself ran the reads through MiXCR, one entry per CDR3 protein. Among hundreds of thousands of distinct CDR3 sequences listed, roughly 68% were seen once. The data stem from a study of CD8+CD57+ T cells in acquired aplastic anemia. The receptor comes from a human donor in good health, serving as a control. The chain combines TRBV12-3 or TRBV12-4 with TRBJ1-6; no firm D call. Sequenced: sorted CD4+, CD8+, or CD8+CD57+ T cells (not recorded which) from PBMCs. CDR3 loop: CASSLTGVGSPLHF. Here the CDR3 DNA reads TGTGCCAGCAGTTTAACGGGCGTGGGTTCACCCCTCCACTTT.